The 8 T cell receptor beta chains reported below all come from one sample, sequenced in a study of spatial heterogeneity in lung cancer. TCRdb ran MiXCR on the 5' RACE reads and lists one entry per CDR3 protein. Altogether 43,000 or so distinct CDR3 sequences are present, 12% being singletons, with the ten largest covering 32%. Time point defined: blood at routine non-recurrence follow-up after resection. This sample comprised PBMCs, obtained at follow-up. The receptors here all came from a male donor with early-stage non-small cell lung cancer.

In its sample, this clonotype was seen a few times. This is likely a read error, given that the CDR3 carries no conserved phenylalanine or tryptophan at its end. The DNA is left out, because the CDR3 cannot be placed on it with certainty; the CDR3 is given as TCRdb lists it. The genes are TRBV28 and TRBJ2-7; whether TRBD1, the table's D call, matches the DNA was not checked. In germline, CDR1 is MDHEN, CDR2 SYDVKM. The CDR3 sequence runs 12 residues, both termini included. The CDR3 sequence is CASSEESDRGYS.

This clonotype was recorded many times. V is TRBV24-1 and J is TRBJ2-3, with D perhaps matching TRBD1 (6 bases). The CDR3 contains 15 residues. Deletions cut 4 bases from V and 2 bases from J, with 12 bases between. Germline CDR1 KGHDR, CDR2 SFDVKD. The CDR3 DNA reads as TGTGCCACCAGTGACCGGACAGAAACCACAGATACGCAGTATTTT. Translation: CATSDRTETTDTQYF.

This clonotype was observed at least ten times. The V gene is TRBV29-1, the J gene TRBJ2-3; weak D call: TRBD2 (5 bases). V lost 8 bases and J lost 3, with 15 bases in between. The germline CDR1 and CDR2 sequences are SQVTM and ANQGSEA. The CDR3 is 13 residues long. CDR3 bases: TGCAGCCTCCCCAGGCGGGTTACAGATACGCAGTATTTT. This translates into CSLPRRVTDTQYF.

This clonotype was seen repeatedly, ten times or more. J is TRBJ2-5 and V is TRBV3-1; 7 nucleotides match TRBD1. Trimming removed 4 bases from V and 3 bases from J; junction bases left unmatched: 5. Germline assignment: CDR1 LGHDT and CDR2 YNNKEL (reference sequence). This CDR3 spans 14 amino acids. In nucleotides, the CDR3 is TGTGCCAGCAGCCTGCGGACAGGAGAAGAGACCCAGTACTTC. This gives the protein CASSLRTGEETQYF.

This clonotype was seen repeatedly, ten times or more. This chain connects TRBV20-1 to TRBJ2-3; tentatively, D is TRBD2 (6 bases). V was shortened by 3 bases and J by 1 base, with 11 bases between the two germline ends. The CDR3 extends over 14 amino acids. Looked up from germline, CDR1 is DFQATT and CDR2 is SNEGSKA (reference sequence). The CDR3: CSASRASGTDTQYF. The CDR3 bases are TGCAGTGCTAGTCGGGCTAGCGGCACAGATACGCAGTATTTT.

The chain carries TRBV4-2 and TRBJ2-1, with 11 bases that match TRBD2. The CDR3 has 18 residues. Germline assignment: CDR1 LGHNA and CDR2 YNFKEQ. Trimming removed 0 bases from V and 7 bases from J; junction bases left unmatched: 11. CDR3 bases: TGTGCCAGCAGCCAAGATCAGGCTAGCGGGGGGAGAAAGAATGAGCAGTTCTTC. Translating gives CASSQDQASGGRKNEQFF.

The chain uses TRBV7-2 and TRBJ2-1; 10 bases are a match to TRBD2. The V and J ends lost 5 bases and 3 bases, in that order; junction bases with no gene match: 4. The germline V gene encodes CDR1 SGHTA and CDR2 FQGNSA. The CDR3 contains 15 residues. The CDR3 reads CASSGPSGSYNEQFF. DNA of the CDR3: TGTGCCAGCAGCGGGCCTAGCGGGAGCTACAATGAGCAGTTCTTC.

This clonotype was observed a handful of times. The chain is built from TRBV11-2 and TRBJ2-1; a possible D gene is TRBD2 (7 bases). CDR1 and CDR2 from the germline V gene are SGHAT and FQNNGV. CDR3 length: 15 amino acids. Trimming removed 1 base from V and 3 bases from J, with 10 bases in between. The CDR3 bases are TGTGCCAGCAGCTTAGGCGGGGGCAGCTACAATGAGCAGTTCTTC. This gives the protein CASSLGGGSYNEQFF.